This T cell receptor (beta chain) was sequenced in a study of cytomegalovirus exposure and HLA in healthy donors. This clone has just a few counts. The antigen remains unidentified. Germline CDR1 MNHEY, CDR2 SVGAGI. There are 15 residues in the CDR3. V lost 5 bases and J 3 bases, leaving 14 bases between the germline ends. General study results and limits: What a later analysis reportedly showed was that an Asian-associated ancestry cluster had fewer N-insertions than the roughly 700-donor mean. Later, TCR association rates were found to vary by HLA locus, highest for DRB1 and lowest for HLA-C. It was confirmed in vitro that three of the CMV-associated chains were specific for CMV antigens.

The PCR made use of 60 Vbeta and 13 Jbeta primers. Original methodology: Unique TCR beta chains numbered approximately 80 million in a later analysis, with roughly 10 million shared. Generated by immunoSEQ multiplex PCR, the TCRdb table keeps only in-frame clones and is missing some. The DNA was the basis for D and trimming; V, J and clone size are from that table. This sample has about 190,000 clones; roughly 74% occur once, and the top ten carry 12% to 15%. The sequenced material came from PBMCs. This chain connects TRBV6-5 to TRBJ2-4; D is perhaps TRBD1 (6 bases). The clonotype originates from a young woman in good health and CMV-seropositive. The CDR3 protein is CASSTPQGGKNIQYF. CDR3 in DNA: TGTGCCAGCAGTACCCCACAGGGTGGCAAAAACATTCAGTACTTC.